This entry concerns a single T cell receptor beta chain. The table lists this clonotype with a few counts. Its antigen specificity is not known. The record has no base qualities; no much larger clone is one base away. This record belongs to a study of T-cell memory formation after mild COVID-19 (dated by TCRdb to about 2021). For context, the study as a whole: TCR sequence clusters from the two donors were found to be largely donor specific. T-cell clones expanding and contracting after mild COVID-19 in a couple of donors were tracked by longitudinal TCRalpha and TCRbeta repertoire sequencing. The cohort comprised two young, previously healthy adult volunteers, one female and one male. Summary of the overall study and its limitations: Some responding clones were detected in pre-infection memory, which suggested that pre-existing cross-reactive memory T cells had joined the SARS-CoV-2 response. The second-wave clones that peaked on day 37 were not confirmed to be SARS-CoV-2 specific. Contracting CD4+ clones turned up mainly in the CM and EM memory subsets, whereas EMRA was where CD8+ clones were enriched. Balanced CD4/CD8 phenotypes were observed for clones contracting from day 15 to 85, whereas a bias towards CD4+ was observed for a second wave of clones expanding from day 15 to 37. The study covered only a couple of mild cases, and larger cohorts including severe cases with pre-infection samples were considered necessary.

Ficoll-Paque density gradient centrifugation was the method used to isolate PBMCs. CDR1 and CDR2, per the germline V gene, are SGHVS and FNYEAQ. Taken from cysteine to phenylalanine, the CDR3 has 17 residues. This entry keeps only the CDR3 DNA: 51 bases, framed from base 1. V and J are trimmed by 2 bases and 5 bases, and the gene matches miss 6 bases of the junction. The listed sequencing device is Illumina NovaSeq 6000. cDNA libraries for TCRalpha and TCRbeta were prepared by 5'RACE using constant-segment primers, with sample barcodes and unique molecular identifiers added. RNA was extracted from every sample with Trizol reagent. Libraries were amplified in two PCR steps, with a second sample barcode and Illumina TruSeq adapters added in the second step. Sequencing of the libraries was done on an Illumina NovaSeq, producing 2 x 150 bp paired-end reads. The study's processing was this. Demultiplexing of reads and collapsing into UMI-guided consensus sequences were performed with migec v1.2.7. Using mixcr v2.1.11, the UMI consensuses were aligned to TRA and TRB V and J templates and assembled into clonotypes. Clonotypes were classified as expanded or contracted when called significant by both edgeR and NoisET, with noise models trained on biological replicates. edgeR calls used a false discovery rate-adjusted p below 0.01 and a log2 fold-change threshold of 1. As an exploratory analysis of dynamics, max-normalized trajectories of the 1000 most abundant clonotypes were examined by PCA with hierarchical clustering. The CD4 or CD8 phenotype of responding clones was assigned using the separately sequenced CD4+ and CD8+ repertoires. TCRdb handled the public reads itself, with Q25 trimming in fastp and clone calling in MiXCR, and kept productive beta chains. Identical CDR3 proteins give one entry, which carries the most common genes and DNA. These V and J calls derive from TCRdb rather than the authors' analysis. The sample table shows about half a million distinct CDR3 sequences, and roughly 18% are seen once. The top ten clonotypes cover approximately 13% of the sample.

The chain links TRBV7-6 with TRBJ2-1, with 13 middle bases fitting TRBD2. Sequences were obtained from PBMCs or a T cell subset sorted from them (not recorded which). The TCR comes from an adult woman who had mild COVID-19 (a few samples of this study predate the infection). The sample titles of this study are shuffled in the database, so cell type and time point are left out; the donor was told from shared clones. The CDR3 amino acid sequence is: CASSLRLAGGPDNEQFF. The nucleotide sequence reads TGTGCCAGCAGCTTAAGACTAGCGGGAGGCCCTGACAATGAGCAGTTCTTC.